Given below is one TCR beta chain in context. Antigen specificity is unknown. The source of the sample is a study of cytomegalovirus exposure and HLA in healthy donors. The study, taken as a whole, reports: TCR beta V- and J-gene trimming, according to a later analysis, was linked to a missense DCLRE1C variant. The classifier reportedly diagnosed cytomegalovirus status with high specificity and sensitivity. The likely explanation for a cluster of highly shared sequence variants was sequencing artifact.

The PCR made use of 60 Vbeta and 13 Jbeta primers. The table came from immunoSEQ multiplex PCR; TCRdb's copy has only in-frame clones and leaves some out. In the table there are over 60,000 clones, approximately 75% of which are singletons. Likely unrecorded immune exposures existed in these nominally healthy donors. The TCR was taken from a woman between 25 and 40 years old in good health and CMV-seronegative. The sequencing input was PBMCs.

CDR3 in amino acids: CASSRRHGSYNEQFF. The CDR3 nucleotides read TGTGCCAGCAGTCGACGCCACGGGAGCTACAATGAGCAGTTCTTC. This chain joins TRBV14 and TRBJ2-1; possibly TRBD2 for D (6 bases). This CDR3 contains 15 residues. V was cut by 6 bases and J by 3 bases, with 15 bases left in between. The germline CDR1 and CDR2 sequences are SGHDN and FVKESK.